Presented here are 3 T cell receptor beta chains from one specimen sequenced in a study of CD8 T cells in ankylosing spondylitis. MiXCR was run by TCRdb on the 5' RACE reads, yielding one entry per CDR3 protein. Of about 840,000 distinct CDR3 sequences listed, about 12% were seen once; the top ten hold less than 0.65%. Regarding the study as a whole: Ankylosing spondylitis blood appeared to carry a characteristic TCR beta motif of several highly homologous variants.

Which antigens these TCRs recognize remains unknown. The specimen was blood, either unsorted or a sorted T cell fraction (not recorded which). Every receptor here comes from a male donor with ankylosing spondylitis.

This clonotype has just a few counts. The chain has TRBV6-5 and TRBJ1-3; no definite D call. The CDR3 covers 15 residues. Germline assignment: CDR1 MNHEY and CDR2 SVGAGI. V lost 0 bases and J lost 3, with 9 bases in between. Here the CDR3 DNA reads TGTGCCAGCAGTTACTCGAACAGAATTGGAAACACCATATATTTT. Its translation is CASSYSNRIGNTIYF.

This clonotype was counted many times. The chain carries TRBV29-1 and TRBJ2-7; tentative D call: TRBD2 (6 bases). The CDR3 is 13 amino acids. Trimming left V 7 bases short and J 0 bases short, with 13 bases between. From germline, CDR1 is SQVTM and CDR2 ANQGSEA. CDR3 nucleotides: TGCAGCGCTGCTAGCGCTTCCTCCTACGAGCAGTACTTC. It specifies CSAASASSYEQYF.

The J gene is TRBJ2-1, the V gene TRBV7-2; D ambiguous. The V end was cut by 1 base, the J end by 9 bases, with 13 bases between. From germline, CDR1 is SGHTA and CDR2 FQGNSA. The CDR3 loop spans 14 amino acids. CDR3 protein: CASSLVGKLGEQFF. Written as DNA, the CDR3 is TGTGCCAGCAGCTTAGTTGGCAAGTTGGGTGAGCAGTTCTTC.